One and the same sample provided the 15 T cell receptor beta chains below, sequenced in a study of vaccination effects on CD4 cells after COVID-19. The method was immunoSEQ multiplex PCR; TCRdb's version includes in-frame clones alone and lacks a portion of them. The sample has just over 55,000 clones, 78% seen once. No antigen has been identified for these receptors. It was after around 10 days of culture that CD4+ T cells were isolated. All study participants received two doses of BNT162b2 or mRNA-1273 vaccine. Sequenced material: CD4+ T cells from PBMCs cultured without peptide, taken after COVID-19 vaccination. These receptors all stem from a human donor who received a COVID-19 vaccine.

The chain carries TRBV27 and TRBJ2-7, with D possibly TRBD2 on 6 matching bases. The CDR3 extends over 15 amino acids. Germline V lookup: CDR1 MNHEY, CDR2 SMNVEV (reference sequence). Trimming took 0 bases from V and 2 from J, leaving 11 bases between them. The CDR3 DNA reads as TGTGCCAGCAGTTTATCGTGGGACTCAGCCTACGAGCAGTACTTC. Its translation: CASSLSWDSAYEQYF.

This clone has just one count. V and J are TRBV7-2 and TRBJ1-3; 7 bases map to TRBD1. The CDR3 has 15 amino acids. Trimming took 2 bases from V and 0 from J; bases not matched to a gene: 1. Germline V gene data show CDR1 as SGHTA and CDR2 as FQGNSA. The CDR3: CASSLRTGSGNTIYF. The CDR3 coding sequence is TGTGCCAGCAGCTTAAGGACAGGCTCTGGAAACACCATATATTTT. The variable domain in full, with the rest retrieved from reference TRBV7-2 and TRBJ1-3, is GAGVSQSPSNKVTEKGKDVELRCDPISGHTALYWYRQSLGQGLEFLIYFQGNSAPDKSGLPSDRFSAERTGGSVSTLTIQRTQQEDSAVYLCASSLRTGSGNTIYFGEGSWLTVV.

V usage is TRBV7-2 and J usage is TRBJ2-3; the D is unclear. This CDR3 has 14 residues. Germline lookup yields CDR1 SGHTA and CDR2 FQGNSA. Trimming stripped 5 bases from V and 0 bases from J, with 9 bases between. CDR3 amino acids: CASSQTSSTDTQYF. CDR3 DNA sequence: TGTGCCAGCAGCCAAACTTCTAGCACAGATACGCAGTATTTT.

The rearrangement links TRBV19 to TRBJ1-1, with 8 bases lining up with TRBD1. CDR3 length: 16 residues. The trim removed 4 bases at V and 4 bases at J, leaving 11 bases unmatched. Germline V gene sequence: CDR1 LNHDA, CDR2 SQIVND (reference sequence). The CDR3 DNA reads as TGTGCCAGTAGTAGACTGACAGGGGATGGGGGCACTGAAGCTTTCTTT. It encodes CASSRLTGDGGTEAFF.

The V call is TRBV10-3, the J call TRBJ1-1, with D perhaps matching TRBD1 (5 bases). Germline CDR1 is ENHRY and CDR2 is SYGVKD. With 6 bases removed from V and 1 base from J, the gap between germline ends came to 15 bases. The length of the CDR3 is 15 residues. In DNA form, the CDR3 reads TGTGCCATCAGGGGACGGACGGGCCCGAACACTGAAGCTTTCTTT. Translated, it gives CAIRGRTGPNTEAFF.

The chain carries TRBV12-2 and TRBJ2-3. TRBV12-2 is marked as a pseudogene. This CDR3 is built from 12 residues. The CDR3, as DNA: TGTGCAAGTCGCTTAGCCACAGATACGCAGTATTTT. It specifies CASRLATDTQYF.

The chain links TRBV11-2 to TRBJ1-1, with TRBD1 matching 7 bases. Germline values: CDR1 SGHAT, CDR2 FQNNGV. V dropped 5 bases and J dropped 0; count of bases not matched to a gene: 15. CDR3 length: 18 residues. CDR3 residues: CASSPGAYRGPMNTEAFF. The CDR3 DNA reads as TGTGCCAGCAGCCCAGGGGCCTACAGGGGACCCATGAACACTGAAGCTTTCTTT.

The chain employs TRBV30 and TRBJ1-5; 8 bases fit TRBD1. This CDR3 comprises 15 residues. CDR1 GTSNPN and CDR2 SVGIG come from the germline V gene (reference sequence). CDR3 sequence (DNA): TGTGCGGCCGAGACCCGGACAGGGTTCACTCAGCCCCAGCATTTT. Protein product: CAAETRTGFTQPQHF.

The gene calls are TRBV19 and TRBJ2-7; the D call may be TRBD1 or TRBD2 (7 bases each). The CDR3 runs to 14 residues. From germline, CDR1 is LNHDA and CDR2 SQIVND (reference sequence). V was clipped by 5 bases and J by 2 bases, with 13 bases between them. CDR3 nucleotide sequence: TGTGCCAGTAGTTGGGCAGGGGGGGCCTACGAGCAGTACTTC. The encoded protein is CASSWAGGAYEQYF.

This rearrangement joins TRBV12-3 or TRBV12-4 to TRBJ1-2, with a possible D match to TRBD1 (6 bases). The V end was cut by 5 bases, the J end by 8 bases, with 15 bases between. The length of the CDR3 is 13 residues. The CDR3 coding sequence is TGTGCCAGCAGTAGGGGGGGGAGGGCCGGCTACACCTTC. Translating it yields CASSRGGRAGYTF.

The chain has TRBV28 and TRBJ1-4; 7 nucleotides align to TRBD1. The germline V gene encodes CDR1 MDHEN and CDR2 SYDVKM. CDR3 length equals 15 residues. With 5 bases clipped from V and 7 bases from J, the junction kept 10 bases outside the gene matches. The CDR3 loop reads CASSGPGTASEKLFF. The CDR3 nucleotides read TGTGCCAGCAGTGGACCCGGGACAGCAAGTGAAAAACTGTTTTTT.

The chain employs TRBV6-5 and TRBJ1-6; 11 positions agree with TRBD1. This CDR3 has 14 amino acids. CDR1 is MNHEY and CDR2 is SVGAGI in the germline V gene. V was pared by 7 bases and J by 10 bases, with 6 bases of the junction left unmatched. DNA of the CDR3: TGTGCCAGCACTCCGGACAGGGGGCGATCACCCCTCCACTTT. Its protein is CASTPDRGRSPLHF.

In nucleotides, the CDR3 is TGCGCCAGCTCGGGACCGCGGAACACTGAAGCTTTCTTT. Protein product: CASSGPRNTEAFF. The V gene is TRBV5-1, the J gene TRBJ1-1, with D possibly matching TRBD1 (5 bases). This CDR3 comprises 13 residues. The germline V and J ends were trimmed by 7 bases and 1 base, with 11 bases remaining between them. The germline gives CDR1 SGHRS, CDR2 YFSETQ.

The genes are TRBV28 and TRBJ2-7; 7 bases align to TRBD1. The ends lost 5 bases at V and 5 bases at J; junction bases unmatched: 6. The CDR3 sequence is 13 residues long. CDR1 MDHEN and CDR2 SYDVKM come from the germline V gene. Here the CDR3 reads CASSPPDRDEQYF. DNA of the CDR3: TGTGCCAGCAGTCCCCCCGACAGGGACGAGCAGTACTTC.

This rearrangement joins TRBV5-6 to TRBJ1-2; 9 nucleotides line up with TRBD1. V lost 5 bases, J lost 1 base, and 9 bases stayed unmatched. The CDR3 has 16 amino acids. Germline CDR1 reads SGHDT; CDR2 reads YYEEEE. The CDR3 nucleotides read TGTGCCAGCAGGGATACCGACAGGGGGTATAACTATGGCTACACCTTC. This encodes CASRDTDRGYNYGYTF.